This TCR beta chain was sequenced in a study of T cells in Graves' hyperthyroidism and ophthalmopathy. Concerning this clonotype itself: Its antigen is not known.

Amplification of TCR beta CDR3 regions was performed using RNA transcripts as template. An initial round of RT-PCR targeting the TCR CDR3 relied on the HTBI primer set. TCRdb redid the calling of the multiplex PCR reads with MiXCR, one entry per CDR3 protein. The data hold 350,000 to 500,000 distinct CDR3 sequences, with approximately 14% observed a single time. General observations from the study: Progression to ophthalmopathy was predicted a median of approximately seven months early. Most thyroid clonotypes with frequency above 0.001 were detected in blood.

Sequenced material: blood. The sequence was collected from a woman younger than 35 with Graves' hyperthyroidism.

The CDR3 region has the DNA TGCGCCAGCAATTATAGAGGGTACACAGATACGCAGTATTTT. Translation gives CASNYRGYTDTQYF. This chain links TRBV5-1 with TRBJ2-3, with a weak D call TRBD2 (5 bases). Between the trimmed V and J ends, which lost 6 bases and 2 bases, there was a span of 13 bases. The germline V gene has CDR1 SGHRS and CDR2 YFSETQ. The CDR3 is made up of 14 amino acids.